A single sample is the source of the 5 T cell receptor beta chains below, sequenced in a study of shared clonotypes between healthy human individuals. CD45RO-negative CD8 cells positively selected for CCR7 made up the naive population, which excluded terminally differentiated effector memory CD45RA+ cells. Sequencing was performed with immunoSEQ multiplex PCR; in TCRdb, only in-frame clones are kept and a portion is missing. The sample shows about 2.1 million clones, just over 90% of them seen only once. The sequenced sample was naive CD8+ T cells from PBMCs. These receptors originate from a young man in good health. Some clones in this sample may be carry-over from other donors' samples.

This chain connects TRBV27 to TRBJ2-7; 9 positions match TRBD1. Germline V lookup: CDR1 MNHEY, CDR2 SMNVEV (reference sequence). The CDR3 is 15 residues long. With 5 bases clipped from V and 0 bases from J, the junction kept 5 bases outside the gene matches. CDR3 in amino acids: CASSLGTGLSYEQYF. The DNA of the CDR3 is TGTGCCAGCAGTCTCGGGACAGGGCTCTCCTACGAGCAGTACTTC.

This chain uses TRBV7-7 with TRBJ2-1; D unclear. The CDR3 has 18 residues. V lost 2 bases and J lost 0, with 17 bases in between. Germline V gene sequence: CDR1 SSHAT, CDR2 FNYEAQ (reference sequence). For the CDR3, the DNA is TGTGCCAGCAGCTTAAAGACCGTCTCGGGTTTCTCCTACAATGAGCAGTTCTTC. This codes for CASSLKTVSGFSYNEQFF.

The chain employs TRBV13 and TRBJ1-2; perhaps TRBD1 as D (5 bases). This CDR3 has 17 residues. Germline V CDR1 and CDR2: PRHDT, FYEKMQ (reference sequence). V lost 0 bases, J lost 1 base, and 15 bases lay in between. The CDR3 DNA reads TGTGCCAGCAGCTTAGGCCCCGGGGGGAGTTTTAACTATGGCTACACCTTC. Protein product: CASSLGPGGSFNYGYTF.

V gene TRBV5-4 combines with J gene TRBJ2-1; the D is unclear. Per germline, CDR1 SGHNT and CDR2 YYREEE (reference sequence). V lost 0 bases, J lost 7 bases, and 11 bases lay in between. The CDR3 spans 14 residues. CDR3 DNA sequence: TGTGCCAGCAGCTTGGAAGGGATGAAGAATGAGCAGTTCTTC. Amino acid sequence: CASSLEGMKNEQFF.

The V call is TRBV6-1, the J call TRBJ2-1; 7 positions match TRBD1. CDR3 length: 13 amino acids. The germline gives CDR1 MNHNS, CDR2 SASEGT. The V gene end was trimmed by 10 bases and the J gene end by 1 base; junction bases not matched to a gene: 4. CDR3 sequence (DNA): TGTGCCACCTTGGACAGGTCCTACAATGAGCAGTTCTTC. This codes for CATLDRSYNEQFF.